This T cell receptor beta chain was captured by sequencing in a study of shared clonotypes between healthy human individuals. Naive CD8 cells lacked CD45RO, underwent positive selection for CCR7 and left out terminally differentiated effector memory CD45RA+ cells. Study-wide results and limits: The naive CD4 repertoires of a handful of donors were compared, and approximately 4.5% of clonotypes were shared.

Deep-level running was used for the assay. Genomic DNA of each subset was evenly split across several immunoSEQ plates. Some clones are missing from TCRdb's copy, which holds only in-frame ones; the method was immunoSEQ multiplex PCR. The table lists hundreds of thousands of clones, 90% to 95% of them singletons. As concerns this clone: Its antigen is currently unknown.

V was pared by 3 bases and J by 10 bases, with 9 bases of the junction left unmatched. Looked up from germline, CDR1 is MNHEY and CDR2 is SMNVEV (reference sequence). CDR3 length: 14 residues. The sample taken for sequencing was naive CD8+ T cells sorted from blood. This chain uses TRBV27 with TRBJ2-1, with 7 bases identical to TRBD2. The origin of this receptor is a man aged 25-40 years in good health. The CDR3 protein is CASSFSSGTKEQFF. The DNA for the CDR3 is TGTGCCAGCAGTTTTTCCTCCGGGACTAAAGAGCAGTTCTTC.